These 29 T cell receptor beta chains were sequenced from one sample in a study of control samples from healthy donors and cancer patients. The protocol was immunoSEQ multiplex PCR, while the TCRdb copy is restricted to in-frame clones and leaves out a portion. Among roughly 120,000 clones listed, 88% were seen once. The source material was blood. Source of these receptors: a man aged 35 to 55 in good health.

This sequence joins TRBV27 and TRBJ1-5; D gene uncertain. The germline CDR1 and CDR2 sequences are MNHEY and SMNVEV (reference sequence). The CDR3 is made up of 13 amino acids. V lost 6 bases and J 5 bases, leaving 11 bases between the germline ends. The CDR3 DNA sequence: TGTGCCAGCAGACCCGAAGTCTATCAGCCCCAGCATTTT. The encoded protein is CASRPEVYQPQHF.

V is TRBV19 and J is TRBJ2-2; D gene unclear. The ends were cut back, 7 bases at V and 1 base at J, with 16 bases in the middle. This CDR3 has 16 amino acids. Germline values: CDR1 LNHDA, CDR2 SQIVND (reference sequence). The CDR3 reads CASKVGSYENTGELFF. DNA of the CDR3: TGTGCCAGTAAGGTCGGCAGCTATGAGAACACCGGGGAGCTGTTTTTT.

This chain uses TRBV6-2 or TRBV6-3 with TRBJ2-1; no firm D call. This CDR3 region has 14 residues. The germline V and J ends were trimmed by 4 bases and 3 bases, with 10 bases remaining between them. CDR1 and CDR2 from the germline V gene are MNHEY and SVGEGT. The chain's CDR3 is CASSWVSFYNEQFF. DNA of the CDR3: TGTGCCAGCAGTTGGGTGAGTTTCTACAATGAGCAGTTCTTC.

V usage is TRBV3-1 (or the pseudogene TRBV3-2) and J usage is TRBJ1-1; D is perhaps TRBD1 (6 bases). This CDR3 comprises 22 residues. Trimming removed 1 base at V and 1 base at J, with 31 bases between. Germline V gives CDR1 LGHDT, CDR2 YNNKEL (reference sequence). The chain's CDR3 is CASSQATREGDAVRAENTEAFF. The CDR3 DNA is TGTGCCAGCAGCCAAGCCACCCGTGAGGGGGACGCCGTGAGGGCAGAGAACACTGAAGCTTTCTTT.

The chain employs TRBV5-1 and TRBJ2-1, with 8 positions matching TRBD1. The CDR3 is 14 residues long. The V gene end was trimmed by 4 bases and the J gene end by 4 bases; junction bases not matched to a gene: 4. Per germline, CDR1 SGHRS and CDR2 YFSETQ. The DNA for the CDR3 is TGCGCCAGCAGCCCCGGGACAGGATACAATGAGCAGTTCTTC. Amino acids: CASSPGTGYNEQFF.

The CDR3 protein is CASSKQGVGGTDTQYF. The CDR3 DNA is TGTGCCAGCAGCAAGCAGGGGGTCGGGGGGACGGATACGCAGTATTTT. V gene TRBV7-8 combines with J gene TRBJ2-3; D may correspond to TRBD1 or TRBD2 (7 bases each). Trimming left V 5 bases short and J 6 bases short, with 21 bases between. CDR3 length equals 16 residues. Germline V CDR1 and CDR2: SGHVS, FQNEAQ.

The J gene is TRBJ1-5, the V gene TRBV5-8, with a tentative D call TRBD1 (5 bases). CDR1 SGHTS and CDR2 YDEGEE come from the germline V gene. The CDR3 is 13 amino acids. V was clipped by 4 bases and J by 1 base, with 6 bases between them. The CDR3 loop is CASSRDSNQPQHF. The CDR3 bases are TGTGCCAGCAGCCGGGACAGCAATCAGCCCCAGCATTTT.

This clone appeared a single time. The V and J genes are TRBV12-3 or TRBV12-4 and TRBJ2-3; D remains ambiguous. V dropped 4 bases and J dropped 3 bases, with 8 bases sitting between them. The CDR3 covers 13 residues. CDR3 protein: CASSWVVTDTQYF. The DNA for the CDR3 is TGTGCCAGCAGTTGGGTAGTTACAGATACGCAGTATTTT.

This chain uses TRBV5-1 with TRBJ2-1; 10 nucleotides align to TRBD1. The CDR3 extends over 15 amino acids. V lost 1 base and J lost 4; bases outside the gene matches: 2. The V gene's germline CDR1 is SGHRS and CDR2 YFSETQ. For the CDR3, the DNA is TGCGCCAGCAGCTTGCAGGGACAGGGGTACAATGAGCAGTTCTTC. Encoded protein: CASSLQGQGYNEQFF.

This chain's CDR3 is CASSVSRQVQGIYSNQPQHF. Written as DNA, the CDR3 is TGCGCCAGCAGTGTAAGCCGACAGGTACAGGGCATATATAGCAATCAGCCCCAGCATTTT. The chain has TRBV10-1 and TRBJ1-5; D possibly corresponds to TRBD1 (6 bases). The length of the CDR3 is 20 residues. Germline-derived CDR1 and CDR2 are WNHNN and SYGVQD (reference sequence). Trimming stripped 4 bases from V and 0 bases from J, with 25 bases between.

This clone was seen a handful of times. The rearrangement links TRBV7-2 to TRBJ1-5, with unresolved D. The V gene's germline CDR1 is SGHTA and CDR2 FQGNSA. V dropped 1 base and J dropped 0 bases, with 13 bases sitting between them. This CDR3 comprises 17 residues. DNA for the CDR3: TGTGCCAGCAGCTTAGTAGGGTCAGGTCGTAGCAATCAGCCCCAGCATTTT. This sequence encodes CASSLVGSGRSNQPQHF.

This clone was counted many times. Other DNA sequences within the sample encode an identical CDR3. V gene TRBV5-1 combines with J gene TRBJ1-3; D call uncertain. The CDR3 has 14 residues. Trimming removed 6 bases from V and 0 bases from J, with 10 bases in between. The V gene's germline CDR1 is SGHRS and CDR2 YFSETQ. The CDR3 DNA is TGCGCCAGCACCCTAGGGAGCTCTGGAAACACCATATATTTT. It translates to CASTLGSSGNTIYF.

This clone occurred once. The chain has TRBV30 and TRBJ2-1; a weak D match, TRBD2 (5 bases). CDR3 length equals 15 residues. Deletions cut 0 bases from V and 8 bases from J, with 17 bases between. Germline lookup yields CDR1 GTSNPN and CDR2 SVGIG (reference sequence). The CDR3 coding sequence is TGTGCCTGGAGTGTTGGAAGCGGCGTAGTGGATGAGCAGTTCTTC. It translates to CAWSVGSGVVDEQFF.

This rearrangement joins TRBV2 to TRBJ2-3; D not certain. The germline V gene encodes CDR1 SNHLY and CDR2 FYNNEI. The CDR3 is made up of 13 amino acids. Trimming left V 6 bases short and J 1 base short, with 8 bases between. CDR3 residues: CASSPDGTDTQYF. In DNA form, the CDR3 reads TGTGCCAGCAGCCCGGACGGCACAGATACGCAGTATTTT. Using reference TRBV2 and TRBJ2-3 for the parts outside the CDR3, the full variable domain is EPEVTQTPSHQVTQMGQEVILRCVPISNHLYFYWYRQILGQKVEFLVSFYNNEISEKSEIFDDQFSVERPDGSNFTLKIRSTKLEDSAMYFCASSPDGTDTQYFGPGTRLTVL.

This clone was counted a single time. The chain has TRBV30 and TRBJ2-3; TRBD1 matches 7 bases. Per the germline V gene, CDR1 is GTSNPN and CDR2 is SVGIG (reference sequence). The CDR3 is made up of 13 amino acids. The V gene end was trimmed by 3 bases and the J gene end by 2 bases; junction bases not matched to a gene: 2. In DNA form, the CDR3 reads TGTGCCTGGAGGACAGGGCACACAGATACGCAGTATTTT. Residues: CAWRTGHTDTQYF.

This clone was picked up one time. The chain is built from TRBV4-3 and TRBJ2-2; perhaps TRBD2 as D (6 bases). V lost 0 bases and J 4 bases, leaving 12 bases between the germline ends. There are 16 residues in the CDR3. Germline CDR1 is LGHNA and CDR2 is YSLEER. The DNA of the CDR3 is TGCGCCAGCAGCCAAGATTTGGGGGGTGGCACCGGGGAGCTGTTTTTT. It yields the protein CASSQDLGGGTGELFF.

This clone has only a few counts. The rearrangement uses TRBV5-5 and TRBJ2-7; 8 bases align to TRBD1. Germline CDR1 reads SGHKS; CDR2 reads YYEKEE (reference sequence). Trimming cost V 4 bases and J 2 bases; bases outside gene matches: 5. The CDR3 has 14 residues. CDR3 loop: CASSLGQATYEQYF. The CDR3, as DNA: TGTGCCAGCAGCCTGGGACAGGCCACCTACGAGCAGTACTTC.

This chain connects TRBV23-1 to TRBJ2-6; D gene unclear. TRBV23-1 is an open reading frame, and its role is uncertain. CDR3 length equals 16 residues. V lost 2 bases and J lost 0, with 8 bases in between. This CDR3 is CASSQPPSSGANVLTF. The CDR3 DNA reads as TGCGCCAGCAGTCAACCCCCCAGCTCTGGGGCCAACGTCCTGACTTTC.

V and J are TRBV20-1 and TRBJ1-1, with D hard to call. Germline CDR1 is DFQATT and CDR2 is SNEGSKA (reference sequence). V lost 3 bases to trimming and J lost 4 bases, with 27 bases between them. The CDR3 sequence is 18 residues long. Here the CDR3 reads CSASSRGWAGIYSTEAFF. The CDR3 nucleotides are TGCAGTGCTAGTTCGAGAGGGTGGGCAGGAATCTATAGCACTGAAGCTTTCTTT.

The rearrangement joins TRBV5-1 to TRBJ2-3; D possibly corresponds to TRBD2 (6 bases). V was cut by 4 bases and J by 0 bases, with 15 bases left in between. The CDR3 is 16 residues long. Germline CDR1 and CDR2: SGHRS and YFSETQ. The CDR3 protein is CASSGGTQISTDTQYF. For the CDR3, the DNA is TGCGCCAGCAGCGGAGGGACTCAAATTAGCACAGATACGCAGTATTTT.

This chain connects TRBV6-1 to TRBJ2-7; no reliable D call. V lost 2 bases, J lost 7 bases, and 12 bases lay in between. CDR1 is MNHNS and CDR2 is SASEGT in the germline V gene. CDR3 size: 13 residues. The CDR3 reads CASSELAKGEQYF. CDR3 nucleotides: TGTGCCAGCAGTGAATTGGCCAAGGGTGAGCAGTACTTC.

V is TRBV7-9 and J is TRBJ2-1, with D tentatively TRBD2 (5 bases). Germline V gene sequence: CDR1 SEHNR, CDR2 FQNEAQ (reference sequence). This CDR3 is 14 amino acids long. Trimming removed 2 bases at V and 4 bases at J, with 9 bases between. The CDR3 spells CASSLSRVYNEQFF. The CDR3 DNA follows: TGTGCCAGCAGCTTATCGCGGGTTTACAATGAGCAGTTCTTC.

This clone was recorded a few times. The chain has TRBV29-1 and TRBJ2-5, with TRBD2 matching over 12 bases. V lost 6 bases and J lost 5; bases outside the gene matches: 7. This CDR3 region has 14 residues. Germline V gives CDR1 SQVTM, CDR2 ANQGSEA. CDR3 bases: TGCAGCGTATCTAGCGGGGGGGCAGGGGAGACCCAGTACTTC. Amino acid sequence: CSVSSGGAGETQYF.

This chain connects TRBV7-9 to TRBJ1-1, with D hard to call. This CDR3 is 16 amino acids long. The V and J ends lost 2 bases and 0 bases respectively, with 13 bases between them. CDR1 and CDR2 (germline): SEHNR, FQNEAQ (reference sequence). DNA of the CDR3: TGTGCCAGCAGCTTACCTAACGGGGATATGAACACTGAAGCTTTCTTT. Its protein is CASSLPNGDMNTEAFF.

A note on this clone: The sample holds other DNA sequences that translate to the same CDR3. CDR3 residues: CASSLEGNPYNEQFF. The CDR3 nucleotides are TGCGCCAGCAGCTTGGAGGGGAACCCCTACAATGAGCAGTTCTTC. V is TRBV5-1 and J is TRBJ2-1; perhaps TRBD1 as D (5 bases). The V gene lost 0 bases and the J gene lost 2 bases, with 9 bases spanning the gap. The CDR3 sequence is 15 residues long. Per germline, CDR1 SGHRS and CDR2 YFSETQ.

The chain carries TRBV5-6 and TRBJ2-7, with D unclear. Germline V gene data show CDR1 as SGHDT and CDR2 as YYEEEE. Trimming cost V 3 bases and J 9 bases, with 19 bases left between them. The CDR3 runs to 14 residues. The CDR3 DNA sequence: TGTGCCAGCAGCTCCTCGCTTGACCCTATTGGGCAGTACTTC. As protein: CASSSSLDPIGQYF.

The gene calls are TRBV15 and TRBJ1-2; no reliable D call. CDR1 is LNHNV and CDR2 is YYDKDF in the germline V gene (reference sequence). The CDR3 loop spans 13 amino acids. V lost 0 bases and J 3 bases, leaving 5 bases between the germline ends. As DNA, the CDR3 is TGTGCCACCAGCAGAGAAGAGGACTATGGCTACACCTTC. Translated: CATSREEDYGYTF.

The genes are TRBV19 and TRBJ2-1, with 8 bases identical to TRBD2. Germline values: CDR1 LNHDA, CDR2 SQIVND (reference sequence). The CDR3 has 15 amino acids. The V gene end was trimmed by 1 base and the J gene end by 8 bases; junction bases not matched to a gene: 7. The CDR3 sequence: CASSIAGGRNHEQFF. CDR3 coding DNA: TGTGCCAGTAGTATAGCGGGGGGGCGGAATCATGAGCAGTTCTTC.

This chain uses TRBV24-1 with TRBJ2-1; 12 bases align to TRBD1. V shed 4 bases and J 8 bases; nucleotides not matched to a gene: 14. Germline CDR1 is KGHDR and CDR2 is SFDVKD. This CDR3 is 18 amino acids long. CDR3 residues: CATSDPNIGTGGADEQFF. As DNA, the CDR3 is TGTGCCACCAGTGACCCCAACATCGGGACAGGGGGCGCCGATGAGCAGTTCTTC.